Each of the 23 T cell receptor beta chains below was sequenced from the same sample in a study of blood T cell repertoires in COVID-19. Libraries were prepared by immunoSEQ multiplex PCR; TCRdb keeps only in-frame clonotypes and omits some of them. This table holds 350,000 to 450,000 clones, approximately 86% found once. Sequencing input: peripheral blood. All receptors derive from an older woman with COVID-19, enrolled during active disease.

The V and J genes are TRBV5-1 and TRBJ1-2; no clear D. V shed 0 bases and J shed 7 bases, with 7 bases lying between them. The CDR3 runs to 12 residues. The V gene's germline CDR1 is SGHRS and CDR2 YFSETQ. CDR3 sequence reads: CASSLGPSGYTF. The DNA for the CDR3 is TGCGCCAGCAGCTTGGGCCCTAGTGGCTACACCTTC.

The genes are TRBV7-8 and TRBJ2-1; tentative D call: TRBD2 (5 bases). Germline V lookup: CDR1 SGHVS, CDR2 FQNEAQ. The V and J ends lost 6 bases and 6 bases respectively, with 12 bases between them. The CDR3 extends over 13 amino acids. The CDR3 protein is CASSPTSRNEQFF. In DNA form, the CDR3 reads TGTGCCAGCAGTCCTACTAGTCGCAATGAGCAGTTCTTC.

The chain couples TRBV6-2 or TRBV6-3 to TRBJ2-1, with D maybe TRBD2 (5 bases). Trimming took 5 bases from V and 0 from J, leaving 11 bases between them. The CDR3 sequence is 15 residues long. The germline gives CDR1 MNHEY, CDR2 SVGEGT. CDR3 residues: CASSLGLLSYNEQFF. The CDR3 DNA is TGTGCCAGCAGTCTTGGACTCCTCTCCTACAATGAGCAGTTCTTC.

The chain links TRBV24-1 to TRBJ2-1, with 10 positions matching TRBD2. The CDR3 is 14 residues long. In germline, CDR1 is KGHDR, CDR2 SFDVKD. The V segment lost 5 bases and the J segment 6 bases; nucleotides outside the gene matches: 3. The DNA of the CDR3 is TGTGCCACCAGTGGGGGGACTAGCGTCAATGAGCAGTTCTTC. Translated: CATSGGTSVNEQFF.

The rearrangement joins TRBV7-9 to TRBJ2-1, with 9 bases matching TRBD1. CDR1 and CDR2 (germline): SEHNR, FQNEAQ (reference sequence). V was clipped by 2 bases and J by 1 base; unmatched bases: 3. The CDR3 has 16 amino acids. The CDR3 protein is CASSLQTGGSYNEQFF. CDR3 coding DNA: TGTGCCAGCAGCTTACAGACAGGGGGTTCCTACAATGAGCAGTTCTTC. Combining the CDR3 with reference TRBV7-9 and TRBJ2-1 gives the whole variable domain DTGVSQNPRHKITKRGQNVTFRCDPISEHNRLYWYRQTLGQGPEFLTYFQNEAQLEKSRLLSDRFSAERPKGSFSTLEIQRTEQGDSAMYLCASSLQTGGSYNEQFFGPGTRLTVL.

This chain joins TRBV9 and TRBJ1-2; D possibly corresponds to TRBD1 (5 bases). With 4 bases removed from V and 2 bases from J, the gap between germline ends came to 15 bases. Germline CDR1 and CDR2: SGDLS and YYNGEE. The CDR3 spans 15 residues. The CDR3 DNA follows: TGTGCCAGCAGCCTCCGATGGGGGGTGAACTATGGCTACACCTTC. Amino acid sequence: CASSLRWGVNYGYTF.

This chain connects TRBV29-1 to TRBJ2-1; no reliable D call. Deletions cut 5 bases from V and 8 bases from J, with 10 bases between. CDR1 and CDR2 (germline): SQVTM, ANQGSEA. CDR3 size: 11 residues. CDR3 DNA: TGCAGCGTTAGCCAGGTCTATGAGCAGTTCTTC. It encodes CSVSQVYEQFF.

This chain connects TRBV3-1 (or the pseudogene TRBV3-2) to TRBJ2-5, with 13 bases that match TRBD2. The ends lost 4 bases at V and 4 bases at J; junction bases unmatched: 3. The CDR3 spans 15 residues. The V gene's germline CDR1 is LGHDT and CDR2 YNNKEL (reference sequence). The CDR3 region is CASSPRTSGGETQYF. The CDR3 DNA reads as TGTGCCAGCAGCCCCAGGACTAGCGGGGGAGAGACCCAGTACTTC.

The CDR3 DNA sequence: TGCGCCAGCAGCTTGGTACGGGGGGCAGATACGCAGTATTTT. This gives the protein CASSLVRGADTQYF. This rearrangement joins TRBV5-1 to TRBJ2-3; 7 bases map to TRBD2. Losses at the gene ends were 0 bases for V and 4 bases for J; bases not matched to a gene: 2. The CDR3 is made up of 14 amino acids. The germline CDR1 and CDR2 sequences are SGHRS and YFSETQ.

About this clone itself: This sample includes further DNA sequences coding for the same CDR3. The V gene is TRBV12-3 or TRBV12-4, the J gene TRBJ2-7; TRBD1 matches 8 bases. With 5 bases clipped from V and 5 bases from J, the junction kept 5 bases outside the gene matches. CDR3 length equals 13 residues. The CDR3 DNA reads TGTGCCAGCAGTCTCGGACAGGGTGACGAGCAGTACTTC. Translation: CASSLGQGDEQYF.

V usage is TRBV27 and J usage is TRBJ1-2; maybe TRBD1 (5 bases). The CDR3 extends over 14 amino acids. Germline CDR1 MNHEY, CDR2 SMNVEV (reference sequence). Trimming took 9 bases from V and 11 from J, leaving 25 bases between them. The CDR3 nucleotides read TGTGCCAGTAGCCAGGGCAGGGCAGATTTTGGGTACACCTTC. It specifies CASSQGRADFGYTF.

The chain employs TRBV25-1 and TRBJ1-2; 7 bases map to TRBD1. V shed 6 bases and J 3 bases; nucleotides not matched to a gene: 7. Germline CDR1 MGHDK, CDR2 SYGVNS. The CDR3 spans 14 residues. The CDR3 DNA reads TGTGCCAGCAGGAGGACAGGAGGGGACTATGGCTACACCTTC. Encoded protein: CASRRTGGDYGYTF.

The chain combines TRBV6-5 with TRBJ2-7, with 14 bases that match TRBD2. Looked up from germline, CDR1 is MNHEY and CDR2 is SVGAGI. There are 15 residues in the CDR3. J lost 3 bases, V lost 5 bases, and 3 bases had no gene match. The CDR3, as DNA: TGTGCCAGCAGTCCTGGGACTAGCGGGAGCTACGAGCAGTACTTC. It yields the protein CASSPGTSGSYEQYF.

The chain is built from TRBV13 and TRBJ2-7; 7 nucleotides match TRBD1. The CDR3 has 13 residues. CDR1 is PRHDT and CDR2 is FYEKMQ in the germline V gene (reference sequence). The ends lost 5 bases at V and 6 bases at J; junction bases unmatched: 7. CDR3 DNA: TGTGCCAGCAGCCCAGCTGACAGGGTCGAGCAGTACTTC. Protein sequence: CASSPADRVEQYF.

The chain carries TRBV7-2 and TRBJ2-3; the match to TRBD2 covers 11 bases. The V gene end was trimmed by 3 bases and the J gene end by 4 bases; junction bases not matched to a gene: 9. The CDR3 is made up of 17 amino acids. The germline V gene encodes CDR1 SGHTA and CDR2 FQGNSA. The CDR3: CASSFSGGAIVADTQYF. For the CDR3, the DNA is TGTGCCAGCAGCTTTAGCGGGGGGGCCATCGTCGCAGATACGCAGTATTTT.

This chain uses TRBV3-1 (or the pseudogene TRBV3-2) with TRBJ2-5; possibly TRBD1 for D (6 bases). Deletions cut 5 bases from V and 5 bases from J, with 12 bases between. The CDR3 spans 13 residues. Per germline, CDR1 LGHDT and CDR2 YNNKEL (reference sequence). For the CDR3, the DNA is TGTGCCAGCAGCGGATCAGGGGTTGAGACCCAGTACTTC. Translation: CASSGSGVETQYF.

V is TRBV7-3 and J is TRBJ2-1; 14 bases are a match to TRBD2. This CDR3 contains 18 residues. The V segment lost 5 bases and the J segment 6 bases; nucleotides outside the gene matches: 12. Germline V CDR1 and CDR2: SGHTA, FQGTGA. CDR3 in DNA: TGTGCCAGCAGCCCCCGACTAGCGGGGGGGCAATTCTCCAATGAGCAGTTCTTC. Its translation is CASSPRLAGGQFSNEQFF.

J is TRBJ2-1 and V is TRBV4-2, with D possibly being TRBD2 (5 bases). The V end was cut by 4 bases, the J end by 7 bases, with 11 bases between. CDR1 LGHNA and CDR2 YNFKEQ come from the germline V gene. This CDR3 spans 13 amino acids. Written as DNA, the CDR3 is TGTGCCAGCAGCCCCGGACGGGGAAATGAGCAGTTCTTC. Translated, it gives CASSPGRGNEQFF.

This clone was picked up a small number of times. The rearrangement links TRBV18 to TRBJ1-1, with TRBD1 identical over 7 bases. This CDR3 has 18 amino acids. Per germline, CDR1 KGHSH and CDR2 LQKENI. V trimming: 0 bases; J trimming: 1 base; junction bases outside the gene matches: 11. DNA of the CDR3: TGTGCCAGCTCACCACCGGGGACAGCCTCCCTGTGGAACACTGAAGCTTTCTTT. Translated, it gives CASSPPGTASLWNTEAFF.

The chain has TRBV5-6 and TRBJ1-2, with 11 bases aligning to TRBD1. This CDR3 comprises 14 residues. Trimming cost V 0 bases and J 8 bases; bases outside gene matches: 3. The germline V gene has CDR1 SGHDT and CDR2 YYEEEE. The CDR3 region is CASSLGTGGWGYTF. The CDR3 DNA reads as TGTGCCAGCAGCTTGGGGACAGGGGGCTGGGGCTACACCTTC.

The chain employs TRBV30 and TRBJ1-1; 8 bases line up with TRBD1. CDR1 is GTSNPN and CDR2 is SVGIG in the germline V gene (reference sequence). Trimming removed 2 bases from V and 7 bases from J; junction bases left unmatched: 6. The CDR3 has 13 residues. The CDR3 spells CAWSIRGRGEAFF. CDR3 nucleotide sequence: TGTGCCTGGAGTATCAGGGGGCGCGGTGAAGCTTTCTTT.

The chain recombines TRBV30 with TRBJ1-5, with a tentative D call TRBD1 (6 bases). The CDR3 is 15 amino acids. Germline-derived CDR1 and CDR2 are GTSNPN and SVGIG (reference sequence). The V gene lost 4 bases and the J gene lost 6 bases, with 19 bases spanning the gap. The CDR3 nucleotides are TGTGCCTGGACGGCGGGGCGGGGGGGCCGTCAGCCCCAGCATTTT. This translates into CAWTAGRGGRQPQHF.

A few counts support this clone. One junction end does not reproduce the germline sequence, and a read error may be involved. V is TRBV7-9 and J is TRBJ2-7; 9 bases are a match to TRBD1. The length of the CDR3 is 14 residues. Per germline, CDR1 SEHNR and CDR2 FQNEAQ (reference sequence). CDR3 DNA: TGTGCCAGCAGCTTAGCCCGGACAGGGGCGGAACCTAACTTC. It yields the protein CASSLARTGAEPNF.